The rows below give T cell receptor beta chains drawn from one sample of a study of T cells after yellow fever vaccination. TCRdb recomputed calls from the 5' RACE reads with MiXCR, one row per CDR3 protein. Among hundreds of thousands of distinct CDR3 sequences, about 15% were seen once, and the ten largest hold 17%. Source: PBMCs, taken 5 days after the first yellow fever vaccination. The receptors shown here come from a man aged 18-30 years who received the YFV17D yellow fever vaccine. CDR3s include the opening cysteine and the closing phenylalanine or tryptophan. Fields, in order: CDR3 length, V gene, clone size, D gene, J gene, CDR3 DNA, CDR3 protein. D genes are given only for firm matches. Size tells how often a clone was seen (once, few, many) or the class of an expanded clone, and some rows leave it out.

>14|TRBV2|.|.|TRBJ2-1
TGTGCCAGCAGTGACGGACTGGTCGGGGGTGAGCAGTTCTTC
CASSDGLVGGEQFF
>15|TRBV4-1|.|TRBD2|TRBJ2-7
TGCGCCAGCAGCCAGATAGCGGGGGCGACCTACGAGCAGTACTTC
CASSQIAGATYEQYF
>17|TRBV7-8|few|.|TRBJ1-2
TGTGCCAGCAGCTTCGGCCAGCCCATCGAATATAACTATGGCTACACCTTC
CASSFGQPIEYNYGYTF
>12|TRBV4-1|.|.|TRBJ2-4
TGCGCCAGCAGCCAAGCAGGGAGCATTCAGTACTTC
CASSQAGSIQYF
>15|TRBV5-1|.|.|TRBJ2-7
TGCGCCAGCTCTATCGGAGGGACCGACGCCTACGAGCAGTACTTC
CASSIGGTDAYEQYF
>15|TRBV6-5|.|.|TRBJ2-6
TGTGCCAGCAGTTACAGGGTCTCTGGGGCCAACGTCCTGACTTTC
CASSYRVSGANVLTF
>11|TRBV18|many|.|TRBJ2-3
TGTGCCAGCAGCCCGCAGGATACGCAGTATTTT
CASSPQDTQYF
>16|TRBV4-3|.|TRBD1|TRBJ2-3
TGCGCCAGCAGCCAAGACCGGACAGGGGGCCCAGATACGCAGTATTTT
CASSQDRTGGPDTQYF
>15|TRBV12-3/TRBV12-4|.|TRBD2|TRBJ2-1
TGTGCCAGCAGTCCCCCGGCTAGCGGATACAATGAGCAGTTCTTC
CASSPPASGYNEQFF
>16|TRBV18|.|.|TRBJ2-1
TGTGCCAGCTCACCACCGTGGGCTGCCTCCTACAATGAGCAGTTCTTC
CASSPPWAASYNEQFF
>12|TRBV7-9|many|.|TRBJ1-1
TGTGCCAGCAGCTTAGAAAACAGGGAAGCTTTCTTT
CASSLENREAFF
>14|TRBV7-8|few|.|TRBJ1-5
TGTGCCAGCAACCCCGGGAGCGGCAATCAGCCCCAGCATTTT
CASNPGSGNQPQHF
>13|TRBV16|few|TRBD1|TRBJ1-6
TGTGCCAGCAGCCCACACAGGGGGTCACCCCTCCACTTT
CASSPHRGSPLHF
>11|TRBV5-1|few|.|TRBJ1-1
TGCGCCAGCAGCCAGGGCCTGGGGGCTTTCTTT
CASSQGLGAFF
>15|TRBV5-4|.|TRBD2|TRBJ2-3
TGTGCCAGCAGCTTTGAGCGGGGGTTAGGAGATACGCAGTATTTT
CASSFERGLGDTQYF
>16|TRBV5-1|few|.|TRBJ2-2
TGCGCCAGCAGCTTGATACCAGGGAGTAACACCGGGGAGCTGTTTTTT
CASSLIPGSNTGELFF
>14|TRBV4-1|few|.|TRBJ1-1
TGCGCCAGCAGCCAAGTGGGCGGGAGCACTGAAGCTTTCTTT
CASSQVGGSTEAFF
>14|TRBV25-1|.|.|TRBJ2-1
TGTGCCAGCAGTGAATATAAGGTTTACAATGCGCAGTTCTTC
CASSEYKVYNAQFF
>13|TRBV7-2|.|.|TRBJ2-5
TGTGCCAGCCTGGGGGACAACCAAGAGACCCAGTACTTC
CASLGDNQETQYF
>12|TRBV12-3/TRBV12-4|many|TRBD1|TRBJ1-2
TGTGCCAGCAGGACAGGGGGCTATGGCTACACCTTC
CASRTGGYGYTF
>16|TRBV9|.|.|TRBJ2-1
TGTGCCAGCAGCGAGACCCGAGGCGCAGGCTACAATGAGCAGTTCTTC
CASSETRGAGYNEQFF
>15|TRBV9|few|.|TRBJ2-3
TGTGCCAGCCCCGGGTGGGGGGATATCACAGATACGCAGTATTTT
CASPGWGDITDTQYF
>16|TRBV4-3|.|.|TRBJ2-2
TGCGCCAGCAGCCAAAGACTAGTCCTTGACACCGGGGAGCTGTTTTTT
CASSQRLVLDTGELFF
>18|TRBV6-1|.|TRBD1|TRBJ2-2
TGTGCCAGCAGTGAACACCAAGGACAGGGGGCGAACACCGGGGAGCTGTTTTTT
CASSEHQGQGANTGELFF
>12|TRBV20-1|few|.|TRBJ1-1
TGCAGTGCTAGAGTCCTCTCAGGCCAAGCTTTCTTT
CSARVLSGQAFF
>15|TRBV12-3/TRBV12-4|few|.|TRBJ1-2
TGTGCCAGCAGACGAACCGGGACACTTAACTATGGCTACACCTTC
CASRRTGTLNYGYTF
>12|TRBV25-1|few|.|TRBJ2-3
TGTGCCAGCAGTGACGTAAACGATACGCAGTATTTT
CASSDVNDTQYF
>15|TRBV18|.|.|TRBJ1-2
TGTGCCAGCTCAGCGAGCTCCCGGGACAAGAGAGGCTACACCTTC
CASSASSRDKRGYTF
>15|TRBV19|many|.|TRBJ2-2
TGTGCCAGTAGTATCGGCAGGGGTGGTACCGGGGAGCTGTTTTTT
CASSIGRGGTGELFF
>15|TRBV3-1|few|TRBD2|TRBJ2-1
TGTGCCAGCAGCCAAACGACTAGCGGCTACAATGAGCAGTTCTTC
CASSQTTSGYNEQFF
>15|TRBV10-3|.|TRBD1|TRBJ2-2
TGTGCCATCAGTGAGTCGACAGGGCTCACCGGGGAGCTGTTTTTT
CAISESTGLTGELFF